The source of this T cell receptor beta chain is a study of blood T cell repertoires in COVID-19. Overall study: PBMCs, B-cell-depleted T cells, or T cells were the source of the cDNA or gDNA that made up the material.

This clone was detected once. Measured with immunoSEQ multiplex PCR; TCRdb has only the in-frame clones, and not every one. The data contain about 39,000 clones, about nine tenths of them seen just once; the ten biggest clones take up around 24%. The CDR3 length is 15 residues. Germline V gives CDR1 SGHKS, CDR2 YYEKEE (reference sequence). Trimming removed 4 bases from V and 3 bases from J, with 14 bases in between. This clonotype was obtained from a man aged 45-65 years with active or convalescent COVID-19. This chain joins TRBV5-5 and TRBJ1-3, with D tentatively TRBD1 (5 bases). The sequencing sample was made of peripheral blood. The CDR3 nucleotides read TGTGCCAGCAGCCCAGGACAAGAGAGTGGAAACACCATATATTTT. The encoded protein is CASSPGQESGNTIYF. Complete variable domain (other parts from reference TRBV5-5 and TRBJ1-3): DAGVTQSPTHLIKTRGQQVTLRCSPISGHKSVSWYQQVLGQGPQFIFQYYEKEERGRGNFPDRFSARQFPNYSSELNVNALLLGDSALYLCASSPGQESGNTIYFGEGSWLTVV.